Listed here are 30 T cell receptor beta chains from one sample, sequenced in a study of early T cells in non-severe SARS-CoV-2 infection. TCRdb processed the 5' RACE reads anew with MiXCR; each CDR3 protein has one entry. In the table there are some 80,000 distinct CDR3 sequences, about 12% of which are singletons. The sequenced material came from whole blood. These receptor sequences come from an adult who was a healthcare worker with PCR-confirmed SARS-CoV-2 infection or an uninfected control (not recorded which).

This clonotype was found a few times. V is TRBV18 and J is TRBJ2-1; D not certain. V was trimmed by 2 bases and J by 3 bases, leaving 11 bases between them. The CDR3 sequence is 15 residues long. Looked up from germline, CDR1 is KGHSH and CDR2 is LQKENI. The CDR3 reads CASSPKNERYNEQFF. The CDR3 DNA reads TGTGCCAGCTCACCAAAGAACGAGCGCTACAATGAGCAGTTCTTC.

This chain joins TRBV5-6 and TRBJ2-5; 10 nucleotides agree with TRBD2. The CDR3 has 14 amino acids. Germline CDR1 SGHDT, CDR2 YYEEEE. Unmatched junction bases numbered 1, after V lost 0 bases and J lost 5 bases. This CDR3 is CASSLASGSETQYF. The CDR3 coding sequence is TGTGCCAGCAGCTTGGCTAGCGGGAGTGAGACCCAGTACTTC.

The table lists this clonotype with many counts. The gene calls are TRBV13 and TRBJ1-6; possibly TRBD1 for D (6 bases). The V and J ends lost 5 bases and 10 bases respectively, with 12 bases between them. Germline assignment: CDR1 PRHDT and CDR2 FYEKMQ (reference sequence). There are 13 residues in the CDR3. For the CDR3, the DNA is TGTGCCAGCAGCCTCGGACAGATATCACCCCTCCACTTT. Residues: CASSLGQISPLHF.

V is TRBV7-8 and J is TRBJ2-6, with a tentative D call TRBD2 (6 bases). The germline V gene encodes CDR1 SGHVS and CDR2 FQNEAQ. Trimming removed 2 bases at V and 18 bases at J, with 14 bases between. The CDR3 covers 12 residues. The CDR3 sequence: CASSLFGGVSTF. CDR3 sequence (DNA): TGTGCCAGCAGCTTATTCGGGGGAGTATCGACTTTC.

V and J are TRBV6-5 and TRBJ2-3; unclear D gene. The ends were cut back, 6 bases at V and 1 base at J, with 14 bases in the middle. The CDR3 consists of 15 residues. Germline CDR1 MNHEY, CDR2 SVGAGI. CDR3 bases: TGTGCCAGCAGAGGCAGACCTAGGGGCACAGATACGCAGTATTTT. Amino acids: CASRGRPRGTDTQYF.

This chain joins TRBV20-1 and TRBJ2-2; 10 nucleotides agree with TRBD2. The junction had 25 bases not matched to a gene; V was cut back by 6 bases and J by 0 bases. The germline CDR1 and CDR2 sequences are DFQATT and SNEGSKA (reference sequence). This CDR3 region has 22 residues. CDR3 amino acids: CSADKGLGASGSEGTNTGELFF. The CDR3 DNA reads TGCAGTGCCGACAAGGGACTGGGGGCTAGCGGGAGTGAGGGAACGAACACCGGGGAGCTGTTTTTT.

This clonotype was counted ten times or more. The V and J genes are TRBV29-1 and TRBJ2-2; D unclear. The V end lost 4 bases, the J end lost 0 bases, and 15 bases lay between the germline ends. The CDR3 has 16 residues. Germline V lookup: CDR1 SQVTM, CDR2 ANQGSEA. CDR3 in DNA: TGCAGCGTTGGCCCCCAAGGGCTCTCGAACACCGGGGAGCTGTTTTTT. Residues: CSVGPQGLSNTGELFF.

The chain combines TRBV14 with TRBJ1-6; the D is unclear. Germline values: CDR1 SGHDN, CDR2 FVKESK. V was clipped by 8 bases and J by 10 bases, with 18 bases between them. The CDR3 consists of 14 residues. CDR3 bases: TGTGCCAGCCGGGGAGCAATTTGGTACTCACCCCTCCACTTT. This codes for CASRGAIWYSPLHF.

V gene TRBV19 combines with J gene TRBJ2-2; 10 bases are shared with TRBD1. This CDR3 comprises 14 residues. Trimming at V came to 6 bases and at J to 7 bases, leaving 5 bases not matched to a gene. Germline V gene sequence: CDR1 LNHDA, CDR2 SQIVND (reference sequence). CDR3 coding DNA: TGTGCCAGTAGGACAGGGGGCATCGGCGGGGAGCTGTTTTTT. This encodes CASRTGGIGGELFF.

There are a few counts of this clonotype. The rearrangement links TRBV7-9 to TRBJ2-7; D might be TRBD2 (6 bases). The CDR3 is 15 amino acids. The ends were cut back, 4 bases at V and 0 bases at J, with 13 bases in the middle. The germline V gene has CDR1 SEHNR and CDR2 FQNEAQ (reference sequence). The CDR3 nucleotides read TGTGCCAGCAGCTACCACCTAGCGACCTCCTACGAGCAGTACTTC. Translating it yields CASSYHLATSYEQYF.

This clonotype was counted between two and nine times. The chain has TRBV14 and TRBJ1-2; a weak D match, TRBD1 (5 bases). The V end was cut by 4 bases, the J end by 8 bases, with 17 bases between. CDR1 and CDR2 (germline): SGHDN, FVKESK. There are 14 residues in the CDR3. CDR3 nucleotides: TGTGCCAGCAGCCCTTGGTTGCAGGGACTCGGCTACACCTTC. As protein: CASSPWLQGLGYTF.

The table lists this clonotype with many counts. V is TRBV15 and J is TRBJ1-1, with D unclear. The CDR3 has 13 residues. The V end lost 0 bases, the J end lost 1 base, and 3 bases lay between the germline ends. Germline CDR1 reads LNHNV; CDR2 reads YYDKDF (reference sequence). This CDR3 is CATSRDSNTEAFF. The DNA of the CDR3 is TGTGCCACCAGCAGAGACTCGAACACTGAAGCTTTCTTT. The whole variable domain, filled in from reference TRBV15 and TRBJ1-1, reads DAMVIQNPRYQVTQFGKPVTLSCSQTLNHNVMYWYQQKSSQAPKLLFHYYDKDFNNEADTPDNFQSRRPNTSFCFLDIRSPGLGDTAMYLCATSRDSNTEAFFGQGTRLTVV.

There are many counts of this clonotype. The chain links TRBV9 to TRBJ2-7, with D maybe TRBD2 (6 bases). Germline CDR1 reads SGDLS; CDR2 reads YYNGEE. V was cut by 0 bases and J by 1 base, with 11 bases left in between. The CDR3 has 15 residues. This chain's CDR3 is CASSVGPSASYEQYF. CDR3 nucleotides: TGTGCCAGCAGCGTAGGTCCTAGCGCGTCCTACGAGCAGTACTTC.

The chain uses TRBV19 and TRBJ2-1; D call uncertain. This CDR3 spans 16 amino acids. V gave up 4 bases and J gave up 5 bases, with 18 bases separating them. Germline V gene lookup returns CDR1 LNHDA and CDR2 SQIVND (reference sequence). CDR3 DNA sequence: TGTGCCAGTAGTACAAATAGGGAAGCGTTAGACAATGAGCAGTTCTTC. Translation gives CASSTNREALDNEQFF.

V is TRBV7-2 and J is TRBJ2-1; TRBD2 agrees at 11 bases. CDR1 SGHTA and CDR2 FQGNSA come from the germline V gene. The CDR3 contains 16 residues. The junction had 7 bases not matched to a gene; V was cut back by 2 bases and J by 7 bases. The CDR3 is CASSLLGLADWNEQFF. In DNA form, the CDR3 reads TGTGCCAGCAGCTTACTGGGACTAGCGGACTGGAATGAGCAGTTCTTC.

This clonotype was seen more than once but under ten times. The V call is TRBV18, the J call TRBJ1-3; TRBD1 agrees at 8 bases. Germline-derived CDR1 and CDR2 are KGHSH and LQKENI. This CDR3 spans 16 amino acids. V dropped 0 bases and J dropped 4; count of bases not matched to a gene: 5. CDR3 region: CASSPPSGGYGNTIYF. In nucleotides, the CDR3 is TGTGCCAGCTCACCACCATCAGGGGGCTACGGAAACACCATATATTTT.

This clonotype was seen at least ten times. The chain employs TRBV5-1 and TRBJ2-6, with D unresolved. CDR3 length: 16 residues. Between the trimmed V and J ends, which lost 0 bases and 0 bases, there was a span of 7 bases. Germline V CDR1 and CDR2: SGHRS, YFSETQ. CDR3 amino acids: CASSLDGSSGANVLTF. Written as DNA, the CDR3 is TGCGCCAGCAGCTTGGATGGTAGCTCTGGGGCCAACGTCCTGACTTTC.

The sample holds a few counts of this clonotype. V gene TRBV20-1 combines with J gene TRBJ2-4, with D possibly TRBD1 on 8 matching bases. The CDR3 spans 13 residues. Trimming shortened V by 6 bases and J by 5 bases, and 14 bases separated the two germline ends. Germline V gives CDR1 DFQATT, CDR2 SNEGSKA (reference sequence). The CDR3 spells CSAEAGQENIQYF. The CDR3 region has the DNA TGCAGTGCGGAAGCGGGACAGGAAAACATTCAGTACTTC.

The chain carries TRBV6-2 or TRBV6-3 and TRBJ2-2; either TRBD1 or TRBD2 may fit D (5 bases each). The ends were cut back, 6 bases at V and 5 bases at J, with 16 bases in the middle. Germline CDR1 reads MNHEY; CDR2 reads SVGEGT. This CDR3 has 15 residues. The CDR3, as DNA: TGTGCCAGCAGGGAAAGGGACGGACTGACCGGGGAGCTGTTTTTT. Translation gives CASRERDGLTGELFF.

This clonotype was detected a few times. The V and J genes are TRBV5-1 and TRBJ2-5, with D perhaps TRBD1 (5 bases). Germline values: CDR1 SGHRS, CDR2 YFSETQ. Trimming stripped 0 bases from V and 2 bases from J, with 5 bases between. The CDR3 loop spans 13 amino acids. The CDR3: CASSLGQQETQYF. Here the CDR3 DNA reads TGCGCCAGCAGCTTGGGACAGCAAGAGACCCAGTACTTC. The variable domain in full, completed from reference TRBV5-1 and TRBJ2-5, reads KAGVTQTPRYLIKTRGQQVTLSCSPISGHRSVSWYQQTPGQGLQFLFEYFSETQRNKGNFPGRFSGRQFSNSRSEMNVSTLELGDSALYLCASSLGQQETQYFGPGTRLLVL.

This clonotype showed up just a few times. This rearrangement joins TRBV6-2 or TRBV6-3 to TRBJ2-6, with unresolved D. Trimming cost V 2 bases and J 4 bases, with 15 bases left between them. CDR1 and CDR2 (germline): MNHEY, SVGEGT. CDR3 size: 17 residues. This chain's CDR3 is CASSYGRTLTGANVLTF. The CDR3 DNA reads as TGTGCCAGCAGTTACGGTAGGACCCTTACCGGGGCCAACGTCCTGACTTTC.

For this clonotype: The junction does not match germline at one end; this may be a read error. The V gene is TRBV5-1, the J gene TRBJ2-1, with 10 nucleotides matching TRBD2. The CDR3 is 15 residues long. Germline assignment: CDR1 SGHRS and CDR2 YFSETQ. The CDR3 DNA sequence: TGCGCCAACAGCCCTAGCGGGAGCTCCTACAATGAGCAGTTCTTC. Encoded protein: CANSPSGSSYNEQFF. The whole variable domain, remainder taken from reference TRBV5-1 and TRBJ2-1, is KAGVTQTPRYLIKTRGQQVTLSCSPISGHRSVSWYQQTPGQGLQFLFEYFSETQRNKGNFPGRFSGRQFSNSRSEMNVSTLELGDSALYLCANSPSGSSYNEQFFGPGTRLTVL.

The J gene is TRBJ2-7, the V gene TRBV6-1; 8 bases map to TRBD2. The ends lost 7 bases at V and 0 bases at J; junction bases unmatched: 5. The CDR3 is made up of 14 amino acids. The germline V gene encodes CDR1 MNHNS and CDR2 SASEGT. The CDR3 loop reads CASTPGGSSYEQYF. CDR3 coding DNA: TGTGCCAGCACCCCGGGAGGGAGCTCCTACGAGCAGTACTTC.

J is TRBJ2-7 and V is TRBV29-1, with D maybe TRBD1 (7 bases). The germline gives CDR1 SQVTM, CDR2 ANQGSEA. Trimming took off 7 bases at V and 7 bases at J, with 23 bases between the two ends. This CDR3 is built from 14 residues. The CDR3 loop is CSAVPWTGGMEQYF. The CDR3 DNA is TGCAGCGCCGTACCATGGACAGGAGGGATGGAGCAGTACTTC.

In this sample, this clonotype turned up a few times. The CDR3 bases are TGCAGCGTTGGATTCGGGGCTAATACGCAGTATTTT. Translated: CSVGFGANTQYF. The rearrangement joins TRBV29-1 to TRBJ2-3; D tentatively reads TRBD1 or TRBD2 (5 bases each). CDR3 length equals 12 residues. Germline-derived CDR1 and CDR2 are SQVTM and ANQGSEA. With 4 bases removed from V and 7 bases from J, the gap between germline ends came to 12 bases.

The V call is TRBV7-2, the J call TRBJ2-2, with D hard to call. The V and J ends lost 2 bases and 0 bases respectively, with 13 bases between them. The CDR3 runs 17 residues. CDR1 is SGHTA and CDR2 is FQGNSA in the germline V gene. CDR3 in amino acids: CASSLQNSNANTGELFF. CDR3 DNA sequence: TGTGCCAGCAGCTTACAGAATTCTAACGCGAACACCGGGGAGCTGTTTTTT. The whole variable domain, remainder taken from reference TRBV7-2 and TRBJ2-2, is GAGVSQSPSNKVTEKGKDVELRCDPISGHTALYWYRQSLGQGLEFLIYFQGNSAPDKSGLPSDRFSAERTGGSVSTLTIQRTQQEDSAVYLCASSLQNSNANTGELFFGEGSRLTVL.

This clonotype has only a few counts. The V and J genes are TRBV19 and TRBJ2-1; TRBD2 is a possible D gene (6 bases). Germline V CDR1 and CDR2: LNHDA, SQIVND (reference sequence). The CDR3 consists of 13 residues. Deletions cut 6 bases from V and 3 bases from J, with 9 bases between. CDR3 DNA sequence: TGTGCCAGTAGCGGGAGCTTCTACAATGAGCAGTTCTTC. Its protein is CASSGSFYNEQFF.

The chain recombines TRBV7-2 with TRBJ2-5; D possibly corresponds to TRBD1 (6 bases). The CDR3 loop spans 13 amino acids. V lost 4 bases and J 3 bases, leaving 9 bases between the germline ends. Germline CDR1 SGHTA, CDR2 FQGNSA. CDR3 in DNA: TGTGCCAGCAGCTCCCGGGACAAAGAGACCCAGTACTTC. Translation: CASSSRDKETQYF.

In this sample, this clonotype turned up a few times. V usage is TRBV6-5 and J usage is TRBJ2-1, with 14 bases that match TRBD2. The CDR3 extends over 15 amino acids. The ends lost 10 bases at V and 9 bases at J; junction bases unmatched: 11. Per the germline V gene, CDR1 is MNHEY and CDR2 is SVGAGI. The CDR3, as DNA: TGTGCCATCCCGGCGACTAGCGGGAGGGCTAGTGAGCAGTTCTTC. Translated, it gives CAIPATSGRASEQFF.

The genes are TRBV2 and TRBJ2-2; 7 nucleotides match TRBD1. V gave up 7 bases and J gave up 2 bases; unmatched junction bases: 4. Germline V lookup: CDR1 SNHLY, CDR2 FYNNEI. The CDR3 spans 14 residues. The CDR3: CASIRDSNTGELFF. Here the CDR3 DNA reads TGTGCCAGCATCCGGGACAGCAACACCGGGGAGCTGTTTTTT.